This T cell receptor beta chain comes out of a study of cytomegalovirus exposure and HLA in healthy donors. For the study at large: A data release that came early held roughly 80 million unique TCRs from HLA-typed donors. Around 77% of a few hundred genotyped donors fell in the Caucasian-associated ancestry cluster.

This PCR relied on a set of 60 Vbeta primers and 13 Jbeta primers. Original processing methods: Counted up in a later analysis, unique TCR beta chains came to some 82 million, with roughly 11 million shared. Clones were read by immunoSEQ multiplex PCR, and TCRdb kept only the in-frame ones, dropping some. V and J calls and clone size are given by that table; D and trimming were obtained from the DNA. The sample yields about 160,000 clones, almost 80% seen once. This CDR3 has 12 amino acids. Germline loops: CDR1 SGHTA, CDR2 FQGNSA. V was clipped by 1 base and J by 8 bases, with 8 bases between them. This sequence was found in a woman aged 50 to 60 in good health and CMV-seropositive. Input material: PBMCs. The rearrangement joins TRBV7-2 to TRBJ1-2; D ambiguous. CDR3 sequence: CASSLVVGGYTF. For the CDR3, the DNA is TGTGCCAGCAGCTTAGTTGTGGGCGGCTACACCTTC. The full variable domain, in which reference TRBV7-2 and TRBJ1-2 provide the parts outside the CDR3, is GAGVSQSPSNKVTEKGKDVELRCDPISGHTALYWYRQSLGQGLEFLIYFQGNSAPDKSGLPSDRFSAERTGGSVSTLTIQRTQQEDSAVYLCASSLVVGGYTFGSGTRLTVV.